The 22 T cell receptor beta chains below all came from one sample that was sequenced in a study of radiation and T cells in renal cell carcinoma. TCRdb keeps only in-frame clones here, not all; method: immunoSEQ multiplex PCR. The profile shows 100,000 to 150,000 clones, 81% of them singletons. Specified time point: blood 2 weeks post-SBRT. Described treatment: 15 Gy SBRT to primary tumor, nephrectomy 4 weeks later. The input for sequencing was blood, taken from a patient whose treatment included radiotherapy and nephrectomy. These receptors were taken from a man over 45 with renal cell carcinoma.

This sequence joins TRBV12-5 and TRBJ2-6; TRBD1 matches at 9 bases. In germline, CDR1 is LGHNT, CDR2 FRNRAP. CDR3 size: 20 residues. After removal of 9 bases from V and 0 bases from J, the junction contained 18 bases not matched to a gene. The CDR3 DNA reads TGTGCTAGCCGGAGGCTAAGAAGGGACAGGGTACCCTCTGGGGCCAACGTCCTGACTTTC. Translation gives CASRRLRRDRVPSGANVLTF.

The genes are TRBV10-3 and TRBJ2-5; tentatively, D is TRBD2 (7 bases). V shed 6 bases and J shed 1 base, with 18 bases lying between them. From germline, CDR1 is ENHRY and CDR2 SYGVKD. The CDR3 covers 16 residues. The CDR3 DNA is TGTGCCATCAGCCCAGGGGTAGGGGGGGGCCAAGAGACCCAGTACTTC. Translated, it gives CAISPGVGGGQETQYF.

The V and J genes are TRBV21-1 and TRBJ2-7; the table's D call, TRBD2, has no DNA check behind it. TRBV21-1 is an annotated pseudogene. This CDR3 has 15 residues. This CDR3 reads CASSKVSRESYEQYF. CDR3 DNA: TGTGCCAGCAGCAAAGTCTCTAGGGAGTCCTACGAGCAGTACTTC.

Here the CDR3 DNA reads TGTGCCAGCAGTTACGCGGGAGTGAACACTGAAGCTTTCTTT. This encodes CASSYAGVNTEAFF. V and J are TRBV6-5 and TRBJ1-1; D not certain. Trimming shortened V by 2 bases and J by 0 bases, and 7 bases separated the two germline ends. This CDR3 is 14 amino acids long. Germline V gene lookup returns CDR1 MNHEY and CDR2 SVGAGI.

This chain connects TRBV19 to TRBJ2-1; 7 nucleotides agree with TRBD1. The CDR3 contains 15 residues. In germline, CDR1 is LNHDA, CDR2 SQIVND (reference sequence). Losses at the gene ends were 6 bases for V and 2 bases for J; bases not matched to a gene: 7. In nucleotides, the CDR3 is TGTGCCAGTAGAAGACAGGGTGGGACCTACAATGAGCAGTTCTTC. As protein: CASRRQGGTYNEQFF.

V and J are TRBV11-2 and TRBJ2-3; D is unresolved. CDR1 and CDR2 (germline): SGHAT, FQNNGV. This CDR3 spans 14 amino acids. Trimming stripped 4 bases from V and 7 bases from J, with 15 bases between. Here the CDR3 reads CASSSYATVNTQYF. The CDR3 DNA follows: TGTGCCAGCAGCTCCTACGCCACTGTGAATACGCAGTATTTT.

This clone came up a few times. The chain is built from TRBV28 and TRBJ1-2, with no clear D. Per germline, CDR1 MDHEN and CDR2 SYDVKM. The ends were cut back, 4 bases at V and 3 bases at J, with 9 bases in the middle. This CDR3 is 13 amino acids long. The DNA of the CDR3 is TGTGCCAGCAGTTGGTGGGTTGACTATGGCTACACCTTC. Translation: CASSWWVDYGYTF.

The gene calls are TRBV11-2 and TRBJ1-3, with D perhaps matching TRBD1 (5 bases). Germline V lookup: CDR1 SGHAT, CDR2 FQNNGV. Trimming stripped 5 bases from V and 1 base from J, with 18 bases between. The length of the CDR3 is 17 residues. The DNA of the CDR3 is TGTGCCAGCAGCCCCCGTATGCGAGGGGAGTCTGGAAACACCATATATTTT. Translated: CASSPRMRGESGNTIYF.

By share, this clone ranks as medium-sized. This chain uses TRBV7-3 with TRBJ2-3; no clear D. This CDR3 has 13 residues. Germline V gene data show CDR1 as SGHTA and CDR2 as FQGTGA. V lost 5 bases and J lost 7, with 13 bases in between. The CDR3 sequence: CASSPPDENTQYF. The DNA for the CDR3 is TGTGCCAGCAGCCCCCCCGACGAGAATACGCAGTATTTT.

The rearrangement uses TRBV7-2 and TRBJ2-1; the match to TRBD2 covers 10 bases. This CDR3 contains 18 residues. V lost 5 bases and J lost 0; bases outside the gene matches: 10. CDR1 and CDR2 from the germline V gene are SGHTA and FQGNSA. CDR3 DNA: TGTGCCAGCAGCCGGACTAGCGGAAGACCCAGCTCCTACAATGAGCAGTTCTTC. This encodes CASSRTSGRPSSYNEQFF.

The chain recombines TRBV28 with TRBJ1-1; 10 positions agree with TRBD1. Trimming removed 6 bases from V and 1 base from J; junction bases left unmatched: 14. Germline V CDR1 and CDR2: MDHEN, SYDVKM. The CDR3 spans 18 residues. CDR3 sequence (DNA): TGTGCCAGCAGCCACACCGGACAGGGGGGCGTCGGGAACACTGAAGCTTTCTTT. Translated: CASSHTGQGGVGNTEAFF.

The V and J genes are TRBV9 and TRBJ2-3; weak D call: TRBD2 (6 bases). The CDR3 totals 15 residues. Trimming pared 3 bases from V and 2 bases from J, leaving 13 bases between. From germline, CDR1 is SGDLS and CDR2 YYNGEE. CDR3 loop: CASSASTRFTDTQYF. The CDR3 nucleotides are TGTGCCAGCAGCGCATCGACTAGGTTCACAGATACGCAGTATTTT.

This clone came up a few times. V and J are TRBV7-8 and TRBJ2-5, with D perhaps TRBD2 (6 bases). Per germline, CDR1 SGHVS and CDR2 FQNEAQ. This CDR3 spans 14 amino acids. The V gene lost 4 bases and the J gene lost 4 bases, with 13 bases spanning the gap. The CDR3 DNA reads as TGTGCCAGCAGCTCGACTAGTCTTACAGAGACCCAGTACTTC. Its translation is CASSSTSLTETQYF.

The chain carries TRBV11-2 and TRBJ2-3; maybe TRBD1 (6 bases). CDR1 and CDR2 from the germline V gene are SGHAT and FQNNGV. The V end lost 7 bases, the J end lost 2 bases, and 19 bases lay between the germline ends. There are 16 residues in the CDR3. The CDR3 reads CASTQGYGPLTDTQYF. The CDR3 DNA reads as TGTGCCAGCACCCAGGGGTACGGGCCTCTCACAGATACGCAGTATTTT.

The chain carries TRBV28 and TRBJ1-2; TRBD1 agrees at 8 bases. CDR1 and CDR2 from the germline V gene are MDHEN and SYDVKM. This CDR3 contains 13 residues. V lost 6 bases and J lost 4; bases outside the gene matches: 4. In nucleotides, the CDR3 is TGTGCCAGCAGCTATGGACAGGGCTATGGCTACACCTTC. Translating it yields CASSYGQGYGYTF.

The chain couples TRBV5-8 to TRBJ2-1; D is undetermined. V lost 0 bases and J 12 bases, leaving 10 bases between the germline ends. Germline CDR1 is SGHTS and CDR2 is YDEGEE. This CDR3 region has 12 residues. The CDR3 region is CASSLVAERQFF. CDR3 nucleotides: TGTGCCAGCAGCTTGGTGGCCGAACGGCAGTTCTTC.

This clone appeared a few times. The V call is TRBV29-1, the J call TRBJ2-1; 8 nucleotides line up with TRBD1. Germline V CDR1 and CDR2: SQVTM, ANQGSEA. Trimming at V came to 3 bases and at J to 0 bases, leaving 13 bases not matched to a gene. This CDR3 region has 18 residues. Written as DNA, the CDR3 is TGCAGCGTTGACGGTGGACAGGGCTACCCTAGCTCCTACAATGAGCAGTTCTTC. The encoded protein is CSVDGGQGYPSSYNEQFF.

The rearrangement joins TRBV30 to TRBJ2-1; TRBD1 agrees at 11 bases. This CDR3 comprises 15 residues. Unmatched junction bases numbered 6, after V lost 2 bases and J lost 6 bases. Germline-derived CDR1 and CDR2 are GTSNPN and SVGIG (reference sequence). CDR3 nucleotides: TGTGCCTGGAGTTCTTCCGGGACAGGGGGCAATGAGCAGTTCTTC. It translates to CAWSSSGTGGNEQFF.

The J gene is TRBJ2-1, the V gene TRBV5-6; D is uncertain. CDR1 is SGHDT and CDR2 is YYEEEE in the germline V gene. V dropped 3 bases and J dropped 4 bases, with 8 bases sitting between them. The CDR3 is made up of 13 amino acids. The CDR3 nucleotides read TGTGCCAGCAGCTCCACTACGTACAATGAGCAGTTCTTC. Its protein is CASSSTTYNEQFF.

DNA for the CDR3: TGCGCCAGCAGCGCCGGACAGCAAGTTTCACCCCTCCACTTT. This sequence encodes CASSAGQQVSPLHF. The rearrangement uses TRBV4-3 and TRBJ1-6; possible D gene TRBD1, 6 bases. The V gene's germline CDR1 is LGHNA and CDR2 YSLEER. This CDR3 spans 14 amino acids. With 5 bases removed from V and 9 bases from J, the gap between germline ends came to 14 bases.

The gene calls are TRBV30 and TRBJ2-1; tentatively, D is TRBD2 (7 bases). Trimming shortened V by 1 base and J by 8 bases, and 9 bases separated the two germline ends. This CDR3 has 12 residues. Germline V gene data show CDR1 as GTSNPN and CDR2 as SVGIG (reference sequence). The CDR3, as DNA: TGTGCCTGGAGTGGGGGGGGCTATGAGCAGTTCTTC. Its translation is CAWSGGGYEQFF.

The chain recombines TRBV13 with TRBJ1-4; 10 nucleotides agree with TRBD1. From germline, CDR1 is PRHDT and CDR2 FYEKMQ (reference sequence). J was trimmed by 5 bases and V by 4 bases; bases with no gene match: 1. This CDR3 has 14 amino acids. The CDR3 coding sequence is TGTGCCAGCAGCTGGGGACAGGGGAATGAAAAACTGTTTTTT. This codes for CASSWGQGNEKLFF.